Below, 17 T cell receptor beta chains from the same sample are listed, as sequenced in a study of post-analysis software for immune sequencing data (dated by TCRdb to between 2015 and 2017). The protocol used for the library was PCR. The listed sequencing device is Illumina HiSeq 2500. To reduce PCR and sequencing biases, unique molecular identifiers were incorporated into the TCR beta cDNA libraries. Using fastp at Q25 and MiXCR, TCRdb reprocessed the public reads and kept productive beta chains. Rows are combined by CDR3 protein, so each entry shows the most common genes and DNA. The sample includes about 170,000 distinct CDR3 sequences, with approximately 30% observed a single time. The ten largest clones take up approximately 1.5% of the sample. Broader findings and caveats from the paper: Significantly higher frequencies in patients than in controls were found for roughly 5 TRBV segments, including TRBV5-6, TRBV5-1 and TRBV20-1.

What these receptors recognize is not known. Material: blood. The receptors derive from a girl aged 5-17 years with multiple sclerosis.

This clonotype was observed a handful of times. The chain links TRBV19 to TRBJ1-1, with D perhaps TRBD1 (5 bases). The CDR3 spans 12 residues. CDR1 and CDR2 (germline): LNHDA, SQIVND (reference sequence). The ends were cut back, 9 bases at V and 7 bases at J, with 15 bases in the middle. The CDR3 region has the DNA TGTGCCAGCTCCCGGGGGGGATATGAAGCTTTCTTT. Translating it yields CASSRGGYEAFF.

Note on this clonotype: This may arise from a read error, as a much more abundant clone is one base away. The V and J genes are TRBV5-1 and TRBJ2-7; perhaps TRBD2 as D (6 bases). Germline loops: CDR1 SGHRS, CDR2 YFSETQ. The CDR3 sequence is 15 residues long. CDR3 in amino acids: CASSWFMSADYERYF. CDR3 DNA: TGCGCCAGCAGCTGGTTCATGAGTGCGGACTACGAGCGGTACTTC.

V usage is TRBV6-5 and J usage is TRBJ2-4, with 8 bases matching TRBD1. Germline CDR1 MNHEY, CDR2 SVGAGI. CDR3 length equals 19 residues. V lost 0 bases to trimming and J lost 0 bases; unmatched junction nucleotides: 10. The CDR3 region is CASSYSLRTGKIAKNIQYF. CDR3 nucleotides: TGTGCCAGCAGTTACTCGCTCCGGACAGGGAAGATAGCCAAAAACATTCAGTACTTC.

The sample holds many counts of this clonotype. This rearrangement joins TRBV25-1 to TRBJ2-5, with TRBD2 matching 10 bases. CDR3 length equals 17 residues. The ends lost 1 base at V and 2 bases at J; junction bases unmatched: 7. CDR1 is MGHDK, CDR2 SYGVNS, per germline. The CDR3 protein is CASSESYSGRQQETQYF. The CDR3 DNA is TGTGCCAGCAGTGAATCGTATAGCGGGAGGCAACAAGAGACCCAGTACTTC.

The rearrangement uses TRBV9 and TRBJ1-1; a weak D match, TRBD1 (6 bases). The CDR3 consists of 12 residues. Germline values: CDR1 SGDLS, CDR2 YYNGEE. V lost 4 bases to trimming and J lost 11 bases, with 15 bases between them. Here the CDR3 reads CASSPWQGSAFF. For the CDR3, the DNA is TGTGCCAGCAGCCCCTGGCAGGGGAGCGCTTTCTTT.

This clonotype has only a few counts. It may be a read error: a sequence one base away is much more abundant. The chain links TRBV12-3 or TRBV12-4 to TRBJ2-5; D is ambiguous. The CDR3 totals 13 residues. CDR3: CASSWVSQETRYF. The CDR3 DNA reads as TGTGCCAGCAGCTGGGTTAGTCAAGAGACCCGGTACTTC.

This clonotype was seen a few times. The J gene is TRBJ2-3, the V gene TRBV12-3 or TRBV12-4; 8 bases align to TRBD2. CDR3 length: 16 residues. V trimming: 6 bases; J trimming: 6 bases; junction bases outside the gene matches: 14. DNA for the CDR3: TGTGCCAGCAGCCGCCAATTGAGCGGGAGATATGATACGCAGTATTTT. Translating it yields CASSRQLSGRYDTQYF.

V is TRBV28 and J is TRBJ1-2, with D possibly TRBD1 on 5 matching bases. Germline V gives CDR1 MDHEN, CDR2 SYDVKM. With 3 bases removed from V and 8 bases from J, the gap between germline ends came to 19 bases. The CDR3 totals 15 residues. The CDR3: CASSFGRSQEGGYTF. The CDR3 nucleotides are TGTGCCAGCAGTTTTGGCCGGTCCCAGGAGGGGGGCTACACCTTC.

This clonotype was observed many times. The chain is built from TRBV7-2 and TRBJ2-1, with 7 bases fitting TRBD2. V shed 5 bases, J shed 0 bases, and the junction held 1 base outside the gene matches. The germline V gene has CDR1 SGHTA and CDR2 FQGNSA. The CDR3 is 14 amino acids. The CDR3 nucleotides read TGTGCCAGCAGCCCGGGAGGCTCCTACAATGAGCAGTTCTTC. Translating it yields CASSPGGSYNEQFF.

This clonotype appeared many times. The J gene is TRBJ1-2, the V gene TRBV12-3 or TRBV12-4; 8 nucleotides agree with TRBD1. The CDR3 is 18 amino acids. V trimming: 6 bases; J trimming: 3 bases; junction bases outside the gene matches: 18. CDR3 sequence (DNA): TGTGCCAGCAGCCGGCGGAGGATCGGACAGGGACGGGACTATGGCTACACCTTC. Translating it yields CASSRRRIGQGRDYGYTF.

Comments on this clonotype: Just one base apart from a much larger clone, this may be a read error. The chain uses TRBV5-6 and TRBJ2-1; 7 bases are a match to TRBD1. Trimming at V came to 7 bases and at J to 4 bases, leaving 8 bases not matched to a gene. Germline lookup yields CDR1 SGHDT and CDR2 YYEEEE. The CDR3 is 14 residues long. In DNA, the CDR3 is TGTGCCAGCTGCCGGGACAGTCCTTACAATGAGCAGTTCTTC. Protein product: CASCRDSPYNEQFF. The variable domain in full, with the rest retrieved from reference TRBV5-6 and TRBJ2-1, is DAGVTQSPTHLIKTRGQQVTLRCSPKSGHDTVSWYQQALGQGPQFIFQYYEEEERQRGNFPDRFSGHQFPNYSSELNVNALLLGDSALYLCASCRDSPYNEQFFGPGTRLTVL.

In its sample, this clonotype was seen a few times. CDR3: CSAADGRDIQYF. CDR3 sequence (DNA): TGCAGTGCTGCGGACGGGAGGGACATTCAGTACTTC. V is TRBV20-1 and J is TRBJ2-4, with 8 bases that match TRBD2. Unmatched junction bases numbered 5, after V lost 5 bases and J lost 8 bases. Germline CDR1 and CDR2: DFQATT and SNEGSKA (reference sequence). The CDR3 is made up of 12 amino acids.

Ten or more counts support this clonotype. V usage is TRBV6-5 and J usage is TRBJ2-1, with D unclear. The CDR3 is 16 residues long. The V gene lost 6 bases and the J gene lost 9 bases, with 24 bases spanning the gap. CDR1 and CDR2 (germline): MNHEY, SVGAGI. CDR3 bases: TGTGCCAGCAGCAAATTATCAATCGGAGTATCAATTGAGCAGTTCTTC. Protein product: CASSKLSIGVSIEQFF.

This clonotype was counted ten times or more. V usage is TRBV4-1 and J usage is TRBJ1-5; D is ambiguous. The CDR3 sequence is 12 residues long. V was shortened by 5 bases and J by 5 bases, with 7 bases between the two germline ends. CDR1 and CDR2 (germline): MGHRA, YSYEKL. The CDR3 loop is CASSGGDQPQHF. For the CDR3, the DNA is TGCGCCAGCAGCGGAGGAGATCAGCCCCAGCATTTT.

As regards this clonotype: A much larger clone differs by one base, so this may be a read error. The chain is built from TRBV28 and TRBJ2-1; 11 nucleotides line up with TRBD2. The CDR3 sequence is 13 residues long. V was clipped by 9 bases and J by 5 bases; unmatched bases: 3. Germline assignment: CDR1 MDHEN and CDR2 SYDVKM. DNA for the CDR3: TGTGCCAGGGCGGGACTAGCGGACAATGAGCAGTTCTTC. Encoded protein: CARAGLADNEQFF.

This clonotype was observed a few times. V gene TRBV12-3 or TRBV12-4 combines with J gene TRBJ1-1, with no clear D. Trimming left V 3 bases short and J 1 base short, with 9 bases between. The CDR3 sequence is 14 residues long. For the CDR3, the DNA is TGTGCCAGCAGTTTCGGACGGGAGAACACTGAAGCTTTCTTT. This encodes CASSFGRENTEAFF.

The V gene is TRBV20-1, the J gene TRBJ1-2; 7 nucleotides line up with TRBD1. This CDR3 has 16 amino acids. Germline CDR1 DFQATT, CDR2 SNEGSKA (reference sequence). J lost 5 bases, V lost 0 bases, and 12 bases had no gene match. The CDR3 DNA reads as TGCAGTGCTAGAGATGGACAGGCCTTATTGACGTATGGCTACACCTTC. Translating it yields CSARDGQALLTYGYTF.